The source of this T cell receptor (beta chain) is a study of blood T cell repertoires in COVID-19. Across the whole study: Spain, Italy and the United States supplied samples that represented acute and convalescent COVID-19. Sources were T cells, B-cell-depleted T cells, or PBMCs; the material itself was cDNA or gDNA.

CDR1 is SGHDT, CDR2 YYEEEE, per germline. The CDR3 spans 14 residues. V was pared by 3 bases and J by 6 bases, with 8 bases of the junction left unmatched. Clones were read by immunoSEQ multiplex PCR, and TCRdb kept only the in-frame ones, dropping some. The table lists a few hundred thousand clones, around 90% of them singletons. The sample consisted of peripheral blood. This sequence joins TRBV5-6 and TRBJ1-2, with TRBD1 matching 7 bases. This clonotype was obtained from a woman in her thirties with COVID-19, enrolled during active disease. The CDR3 bases are TGTGCCAGCAGCTCCAGTACAGGGGAAAATGGCTACACCTTC. Its protein is CASSSSTGENGYTF.